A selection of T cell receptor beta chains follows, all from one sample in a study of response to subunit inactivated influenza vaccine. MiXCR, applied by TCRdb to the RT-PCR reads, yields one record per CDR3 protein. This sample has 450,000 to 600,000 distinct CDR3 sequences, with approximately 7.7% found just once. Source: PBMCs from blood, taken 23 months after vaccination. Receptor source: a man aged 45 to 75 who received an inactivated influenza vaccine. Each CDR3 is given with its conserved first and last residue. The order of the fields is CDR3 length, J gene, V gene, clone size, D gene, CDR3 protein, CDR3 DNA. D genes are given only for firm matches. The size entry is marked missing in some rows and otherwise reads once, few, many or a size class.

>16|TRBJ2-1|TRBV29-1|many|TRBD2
CSVCGGRDGDYNEQFF
TGCAGCGTCTGCGGGGGGCGCGACGGGGATTACAATGAGCAGTTCTTC
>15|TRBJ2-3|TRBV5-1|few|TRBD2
CASSLLAGVGDTQYF
TGCGCCAGCAGCCTACTAGCGGGAGTGGGAGATACGCAGTATTTT
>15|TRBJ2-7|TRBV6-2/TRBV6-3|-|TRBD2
CASTRTSGATYEQYF
TGTGCCAGCACCAGGACTAGCGGGGCAACCTACGAGCAGTACTTC
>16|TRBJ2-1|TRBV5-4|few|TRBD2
CASSKPPGGENNEQFF
TGTGCCAGCAGCAAACCTCCGGGAGGGGAAAACAATGAGCAGTTCTTC
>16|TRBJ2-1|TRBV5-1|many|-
CASSGTAMSSYNEQFF
TGCGCCAGCAGCGGTACAGCTATGAGCTCCTACAATGAGCAGTTCTTC
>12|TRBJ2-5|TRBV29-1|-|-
CSVVFNQETQYF
TGCAGCGTTGTTTTCAACCAAGAGACCCAGTACTTC
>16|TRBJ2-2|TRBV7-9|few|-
CASSTERGANTGELFF
TGTGCCAGCAGCACGGAGAGGGGGGCGAACACCGGGGAGCTGTTTTTT
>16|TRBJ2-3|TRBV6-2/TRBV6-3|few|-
CASSYGLWGTTDTQYF
TGTGCCAGCAGTTACGGGCTTTGGGGGACCACAGATACGCAGTATTTT
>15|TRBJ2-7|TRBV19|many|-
CASSIAAGTSYEQYF
TGTGCCAGTAGCATCGCGGCAGGGACCTCCTACGAGCAGTACTTC
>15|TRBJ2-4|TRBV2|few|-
CASSGDSGAIGIQYF
TGTGCCAGCAGTGGGGACTCGGGTGCCATCGGCATTCAGTACTTC